The rows below give T cell receptor beta chains drawn from one sample of a study of early T cells in non-severe SARS-CoV-2 infection. TCRdb called the 5' RACE reads again in MiXCR, with one record for every CDR3 protein. The table lists roughly 64,000 distinct CDR3 sequences, roughly 8.2% of them singletons. Specimen: whole blood, collected at baseline. The receptors were sampled from an adult who was a healthcare worker with PCR-confirmed SARS-CoV-2 infection or an uninfected control (not recorded which). Both conserved end residues are part of each CDR3. The order of the fields is V gene, clone size, D gene, J gene, CDR3 DNA, CDR3 protein. D genes are given only for firm matches. Some rows mark clone size as missing; the rest say once, few, many or name a class of expanded clone.

V gene: TRBV11-1; clone size: many; D gene: TRBD2; J gene: TRBJ2-7; CDR3 DNA: TGTGCCAGCAGTCATGGACTAGCGGGAGACTACGAGCAGTACTTC; CDR3 protein: CASSHGLAGDYEQYF
V gene: TRBV2; clone size: few; D gene: -; J gene: TRBJ2-3; CDR3 DNA: TGTGCCAGCAGTAAGGTCTCAGATACGCAGTATTTT; CDR3 protein: CASSKVSDTQYF
V gene: TRBV20-1; clone size: few; D gene: -; J gene: TRBJ1-2; CDR3 DNA: TGCAGTGCTAGAGTTAACTATGGCTACACCTTC; CDR3 protein: CSARVNYGYTF
V gene: TRBV29-1; clone size: many; D gene: -; J gene: TRBJ2-3; CDR3 DNA: TGCAGCGTTGATACCGATACGCAGTATTTT; CDR3 protein: CSVDTDTQYF
V gene: TRBV10-2; clone size: -; D gene: -; J gene: TRBJ2-7; CDR3 DNA: TGCGCCAGCAGTGAGTCGACGGGGACCTACGAGCAGTACTTC; CDR3 protein: CASSESTGTYEQYF
V gene: TRBV6-6; clone size: medium-sized; D gene: -; J gene: TRBJ1-1; CDR3 DNA: TGTGCCAGCAGTTACTCGAGCCTGACTGAAGCTTTCTTT; CDR3 protein: CASSYSSLTEAFF
V gene: TRBV7-2; clone size: few; D gene: -; J gene: TRBJ2-1; CDR3 DNA: TGTGCCAGCAGCTCGGGACCGAACAATGAGCAGTTCTTC; CDR3 protein: CASSSGPNNEQFF
V gene: TRBV4-3; clone size: many; D gene: -; J gene: TRBJ2-3; CDR3 DNA: TGCGCCAGCAGACCAAGCCTCAGCACAGATACGCAGTATTTT; CDR3 protein: CASRPSLSTDTQYF
V gene: TRBV5-4; clone size: -; D gene: -; J gene: TRBJ1-1; CDR3 DNA: TGTGCCAGCAGCCCTAAATTGGCTTCCTGGGACACTGAAGCTTTCTTT; CDR3 protein: CASSPKLASWDTEAFF
V gene: TRBV6-5; clone size: many; D gene: -; J gene: TRBJ2-7; CDR3 DNA: TGTGCCAGCAGTTACTCTTTGGACGGCTACGAGCAGTACTTC; CDR3 protein: CASSYSLDGYEQYF
V gene: TRBV6-2/TRBV6-3; clone size: many; D gene: TRBD2; J gene: TRBJ2-3; CDR3 DNA: TGTGCCAGCAGTTCCCCCTACGGACTAGCGGACACAGATACGCAGTATTTT; CDR3 protein: CASSSPYGLADTDTQYF
V gene: TRBV5-4; clone size: few; D gene: -; J gene: TRBJ2-3; CDR3 DNA: TGTGCCAGCAGCTTGGTCGCGGGTAGCACAGATACGCAGTATTTT; CDR3 protein: CASSLVAGSTDTQYF
V gene: TRBV7-8; clone size: many; D gene: -; J gene: TRBJ1-5; CDR3 DNA: TGTGCCAGCGGGGGTGCTCAGCCCCAGCATTTT; CDR3 protein: CASGGAQPQHF
V gene: TRBV5-4; clone size: many; D gene: TRBD2; J gene: TRBJ2-7; CDR3 DNA: TGTGCCAGCAGTTTAGCGGGGCAAACCTACGAGCAGTACTTC; CDR3 protein: CASSLAGQTYEQYF
V gene: TRBV7-9; clone size: many; D gene: -; J gene: TRBJ2-7; CDR3 DNA: TGTGCCAGCAGCCTCGGGACCATCTGGCAGTACTTC; CDR3 protein: CASSLGTIWQYF
V gene: TRBV18; clone size: many; D gene: -; J gene: TRBJ1-4; CDR3 DNA: TGTGCCAGCTCACCACCGACGCTGGATGCAACTAATGAAAAACTGTTTTTT; CDR3 protein: CASSPPTLDATNEKLFF
V gene: TRBV27; clone size: many; D gene: TRBD1; J gene: TRBJ2-3; CDR3 DNA: TGTGCCAGCAGTAGCCGGGACAGCGGCACAGATACGCAGTATTTT; CDR3 protein: CASSSRDSGTDTQYF
V gene: TRBV20-1; clone size: -; D gene: -; J gene: TRBJ2-3; CDR3 DNA: TGCAGTGCTAGAGATATGAAGGGCACAGATACGCAGTATTTT; CDR3 protein: CSARDMKGTDTQYF
V gene: TRBV20-1; clone size: -; D gene: -; J gene: TRBJ2-1; CDR3 DNA: TGCAGTGCTAGAGATAGTAGAGTGAATGAGCAGTTCTTC; CDR3 protein: CSARDSRVNEQFF
V gene: TRBV5-6; clone size: -; D gene: -; J gene: TRBJ2-6; CDR3 DNA: TGTGCCAGCAGCTGGGGACCCCCAACAGGGGCCAACGTCCTGACTTTC; CDR3 protein: CASSWGPPTGANVLTF
V gene: TRBV20-1; clone size: few; D gene: -; J gene: TRBJ1-2; CDR3 DNA: TGCAGTGCTAGGTTCCCAGACACTAACTATGGCTACACCTTC; CDR3 protein: CSARFPDTNYGYTF
V gene: TRBV20-1; clone size: -; D gene: -; J gene: TRBJ2-3; CDR3 DNA: TGCAGTTCTTCAACCGCAGCGGGACACACAGATACGCAGTATTTT; CDR3 protein: CSSSTAAGHTDTQYF
V gene: TRBV11-2; clone size: few; D gene: TRBD2; J gene: TRBJ2-1; CDR3 DNA: TGTGCCAGCAGCTTAGAGGGCGGGAGGGGCTACAATGAGCAGTTCTTC; CDR3 protein: CASSLEGGRGYNEQFF